These 27 T cell receptor beta chains were all obtained from the same sample, sequenced in a study of cytomegalovirus exposure and HLA in healthy donors. This PCR relied on a set of 60 Vbeta primers and 13 Jbeta primers. Only in-frame clones appear in the TCRdb table, and some are missing; sequencing was by immunoSEQ multiplex PCR. Of roughly 240,000 clones in the sample, 82% were seen once. Input material: PBMCs. These receptors originate from a middle-aged woman in good health and CMV-seropositive.

This rearrangement joins TRBV11-2 to TRBJ1-2; D gene unclear. Deletions cut 1 base from V and 5 bases from J, with 8 bases between. This CDR3 is 13 amino acids long. Germline assignment: CDR1 SGHAT and CDR2 FQNNGV. In DNA, the CDR3 is TGTGCCAGCAGCTTAGGTGGGGAGTATGGCTACACCTTC. Translated, it gives CASSLGGEYGYTF. The full variable domain, completed using reference TRBV11-2 and TRBJ1-2, is EAGVAQSPRYKIIEKRQSVAFWCNPISGHATLYWYQQILGQGPKLLIQFQNNGVVDDSQLPKDRFSAERLKGVDSTLKIQPAKLEDSAVYLCASSLGGEYGYTFGSGTRLTVV.

The genes are TRBV7-2 and TRBJ2-2, with 12 bases matching TRBD1. The CDR3 consists of 14 residues. Germline V gene lookup returns CDR1 SGHTA and CDR2 FQGNSA. V dropped 6 bases and J dropped 6; count of bases not matched to a gene: 2. The CDR3 reads CASRGQGAPGELFF. In DNA, the CDR3 is TGTGCCAGCAGGGGACAGGGGGCTCCCGGGGAGCTGTTTTTT. Looking up the rest from reference TRBV7-2 and TRBJ2-2 gives the full variable domain: GAGVSQSPSNKVTEKGKDVELRCDPISGHTALYWYRQSLGQGLEFLIYFQGNSAPDKSGLPSDRFSAERTGGSVSTLTIQRTQQEDSAVYLCASRGQGAPGELFFGEGSRLTVL.

The chain couples TRBV9 to TRBJ1-6, with D possibly matching TRBD1 (5 bases). Looked up from germline, CDR1 is SGDLS and CDR2 is YYNGEE. Trimming shortened V by 0 bases and J by 6 bases, and 10 bases separated the two germline ends. The CDR3 is 15 amino acids. The CDR3 protein is CASSVVDSINSPLHF. DNA of the CDR3: TGTGCCAGCAGCGTAGTAGACAGTATTAATTCACCCCTCCACTTT.

The chain is built from TRBV9 and TRBJ1-3, with 7 bases identical to TRBD1. The trim removed 3 bases at V and 3 bases at J, leaving 6 bases unmatched. In germline, CDR1 is SGDLS, CDR2 YYNGEE. CDR3 length equals 15 residues. In nucleotides, the CDR3 is TGTGCCAGCAGCGGCTCGACAGGGTTTGGAAACACCATATATTTT. This encodes CASSGSTGFGNTIYF.

V and J are TRBV9 and TRBJ2-7; possible D gene TRBD2, 6 bases. V was cut by 1 base and J by 2 bases, with 10 bases left in between. The CDR3 loop spans 14 amino acids. Germline V gene data show CDR1 as SGDLS and CDR2 as YYNGEE. CDR3 residues: CASSVSGGTYEQYF. The CDR3 region has the DNA TGTGCCAGCAGCGTAAGTGGGGGGACCTACGAGCAGTACTTC. Filled out from reference TRBV9 and TRBJ2-7, the complete variable domain reads DSGVTQTPKHLITATGQRVTLRCSPRSGDLSVYWYQQSLDQGLQFLIQYYNGEERAKGNILERFSAQQFPDLHSELNLSSLELGDSALYFCASSVSGGTYEQYFGPGTRLTVT.

The count of this clone is one. V and J are TRBV7-3 and TRBJ2-3; 16 positions match TRBD2. There are 16 residues in the CDR3. The V gene's germline CDR1 is SGHTA and CDR2 FQGTGA. V gave up 5 bases and J gave up 5 bases; unmatched junction bases: 4. The CDR3 loop reads CASSAGLAGGLDTQYF. CDR3 DNA sequence: TGTGCCAGCAGCGCGGGACTAGCGGGAGGGTTAGATACGCAGTATTTT.

The chain has TRBV7-2 and TRBJ2-3, with D unresolved. V was clipped by 3 bases and J by 2 bases, with 6 bases between them. The CDR3 is 13 amino acids. In germline, CDR1 is SGHTA, CDR2 FQGNSA. The CDR3 bases are TGTGCCAGCAGCTTCGTGGCCACAGATACGCAGTATTTT. This translates into CASSFVATDTQYF.

The V gene is TRBV5-1, the J gene TRBJ2-5, with TRBD1 matching 10 bases. Germline CDR1 reads SGHRS; CDR2 reads YFSETQ. The CDR3 has 16 residues. V lost 1 base and J lost 5; bases outside the gene matches: 8. In DNA, the CDR3 is TGCGCCAGCAGCTTGCCCTCGGGACAGGGGACGGAGACCCAGTACTTC. Residues: CASSLPSGQGTETQYF.

Written as DNA, the CDR3 is TGTGCCAGCAGCCAAGATCCGGGTCAGAGTATTTACTATGGCTACACCTTC. Translated, it gives CASSQDPGQSIYYGYTF. V usage is TRBV4-2 and J usage is TRBJ1-2; D uncertain. CDR1 and CDR2 (germline): LGHNA, YNFKEQ. Trimming left V 0 bases short and J 3 bases short, with 17 bases between. The CDR3 extends over 17 amino acids.

This rearrangement joins TRBV6-5 to TRBJ2-1; 7 bases are shared with TRBD2. The ends lost 9 bases at V and 7 bases at J; junction bases unmatched: 3. CDR1 is MNHEY and CDR2 is SVGAGI in the germline V gene. This CDR3 comprises 11 residues. CDR3 protein: CASLRGNEQFF. The CDR3 coding sequence is TGTGCCAGTCTGCGGGGGAATGAGCAGTTCTTC.

The chain carries TRBV6-5 and TRBJ1-1, with 8 bases that match TRBD1. Looked up from germline, CDR1 is MNHEY and CDR2 is SVGAGI. The ends lost 3 bases at V and 4 bases at J; junction bases unmatched: 10. This CDR3 has 16 amino acids. CDR3 in amino acids: CASSYRSGGVGTEAFF. The CDR3, as DNA: TGTGCCAGCAGTTATAGGTCAGGGGGCGTCGGCACTGAAGCTTTCTTT.

V gene TRBV27 combines with J gene TRBJ2-1, with a tentative D call TRBD2 (5 bases). From germline, CDR1 is MNHEY and CDR2 SMNVEV (reference sequence). CDR3 length: 17 residues. V lost 2 bases, J lost 3 bases, and 17 bases lay in between. The CDR3 is CASSLQVGSTNYNEQFF. In DNA, the CDR3 is TGTGCCAGCAGTTTACAGGTCGGATCGACTAACTACAATGAGCAGTTCTTC.

This clone occurred a few times. This CDR3 reads CASSLGFSGETDTQYF. The DNA of the CDR3 is TGTGCCAGCAGCTTAGGTTTTAGCGGGGAGACAGATACGCAGTATTTT. The chain employs TRBV7-7 and TRBJ2-3; 8 nucleotides agree with TRBD2. The CDR3 sequence is 16 residues long. With V trimmed by 1 base and J by 3 bases, 6 bases remained unmatched. Germline V gives CDR1 SSHAT, CDR2 FNYEAQ (reference sequence).

V and J are TRBV4-3 and TRBJ2-2; D ambiguous. Trimming cost V 1 base and J 1 base, with 10 bases left between them. The CDR3 runs to 16 residues. Per germline, CDR1 LGHNA and CDR2 YSLEER. The CDR3 bases are TGCGCCAGCAGCCAAGTTACCGCAGTGAACACCGGGGAGCTGTTTTTT. It translates to CASSQVTAVNTGELFF.

CDR3 region: CASSPGGRTNEQYF. The CDR3 DNA is TGTGCCAGCAGCCCCGGGGGGAGGACTAACGAGCAGTACTTC. J is TRBJ2-5 and V is TRBV7-2; 7 positions agree with TRBD2. The end of the DNA aligns better with TRBJ2-7, so the J call may be wrong. CDR3 length: 14 amino acids. Per germline, CDR1 SGHTA and CDR2 FQGNSA.

This clone was counted between two and nine times. The chain carries TRBV18 and TRBJ1-1, with a possible D match to TRBD1 (5 bases). The CDR3 length is 13 residues. Germline V gives CDR1 KGHSH, CDR2 LQKENI. V lost 3 bases to trimming and J lost 6 bases, with 11 bases between them. In DNA form, the CDR3 reads TGTGCCAGCTCACCTACAAGGGGCCCTGAAGCTTTCTTT. It codes for CASSPTRGPEAFF. Supplemented by reference TRBV18 and TRBJ1-1, the full variable domain reads NAGVMQNPRHLVRRRGQEARLRCSPMKGHSHVYWYRQLPEEGLKFMVYLQKENIIDESGMPKERFSAEFPKEGPSILRIQQVVRGDSAAYFCASSPTRGPEAFFGQGTRLTVV.

This chain joins TRBV10-3 and TRBJ2-7, with 12 bases matching TRBD2. CDR1 ENHRY and CDR2 SYGVKD come from the germline V gene. The CDR3 consists of 13 residues. The junction had 7 bases not matched to a gene; V was cut back by 10 bases and J by 6 bases. This CDR3 reads CATTGLAGLEQYF. The CDR3 region has the DNA TGTGCCACAACCGGACTAGCGGGACTCGAGCAGTACTTC.

The genes are TRBV5-6 and TRBJ2-7; D is unclear. This CDR3 spans 16 amino acids. CDR1 and CDR2 (germline): SGHDT, YYEEEE. The germline V and J ends were trimmed by 1 base and 0 bases, with 14 bases remaining between them. The CDR3 DNA follows: TGTGCCAGCAGCTTGTATGGGCTAACGAGCTCCTACGAGCAGTACTTC. Protein sequence: CASSLYGLTSSYEQYF.

This sequence joins TRBV5-4 and TRBJ2-2, with TRBD2 matching over 8 bases. CDR1 and CDR2 from the germline V gene are SGHNT and YYREEE (reference sequence). This CDR3 is 14 amino acids long. V was pared by 2 bases and J by 7 bases, with 4 bases of the junction left unmatched. The CDR3 bases are TGTGCCAGCAGCTTCTTAGCGGGAAACGGGGAGCTGTTTTTT. Translating it yields CASSFLAGNGELFF.

The CDR3 DNA follows: TGCGCCAGCAGCCTAGGCCGTGAAGGAGTTTACGAGCAGTACTTC. Its translation: CASSLGREGVYEQYF. The chain combines TRBV4-3 with TRBJ2-7, with D hard to call. V was cut by 4 bases and J by 4 bases, with 17 bases left in between. Germline CDR1 reads LGHNA; CDR2 reads YSLEER. CDR3 size: 15 residues.

The chain carries TRBV5-4 and TRBJ1-5, with 8 bases fitting TRBD1. The germline V gene encodes CDR1 SGHNT and CDR2 YYREEE (reference sequence). With 0 bases clipped from V and 3 bases from J, the junction kept 5 bases outside the gene matches. The CDR3 totals 16 residues. The CDR3 region is CASSLGGQAINQPQHF. The CDR3 coding sequence is TGTGCCAGCAGCTTGGGGGGACAGGCGATCAATCAGCCCCAGCATTTT.

This clone was seen just once. The chain has TRBV7-8 and TRBJ2-6, with TRBD1 as a possible D gene (8 bases). This CDR3 has 19 residues. Germline V gene sequence: CDR1 SGHVS, CDR2 FQNEAQ. V was clipped by 0 bases and J by 4 bases, with 19 bases between them. The CDR3 protein is CASSLAGGTGPKGANVLTF. CDR3 DNA: TGTGCCAGCAGCTTAGCGGGGGGGACAGGCCCAAAGGGGGCCAACGTCCTGACTTTC.

This sequence joins TRBV6-6 and TRBJ2-7; 7 bases match TRBD2. The CDR3 runs 15 residues. Germline V CDR1 and CDR2: MNHNY, SVGAGI (reference sequence). V shed 0 bases and J 3 bases; nucleotides not matched to a gene: 5. The CDR3 nucleotides read TGTGCCAGCAGTTACTCAGGCGGGGGTAGCTACGAGCAGTACTTC. Amino acid sequence: CASSYSGGGSYEQYF.

V is TRBV4-2 and J is TRBJ1-1; no clear D. The CDR3 has 16 amino acids. Germline CDR1 is LGHNA and CDR2 is YNFKEQ. V was clipped by 0 bases and J by 3 bases, with 14 bases between them. The CDR3 protein is CASSQEPPSIDTEAFF. Here the CDR3 DNA reads TGTGCCAGCAGCCAAGAGCCCCCGAGTATAGACACTGAAGCTTTCTTT.

In nucleotides, the CDR3 is TGTGCCAGCAGTCGCACAGGGCTCAATCAGCCCCAGCATTTT. This sequence encodes CASSRTGLNQPQHF. The chain joins TRBV6-5 to TRBJ1-5; tentatively, D is TRBD1 (6 bases). Germline-derived CDR1 and CDR2 are MNHEY and SVGAGI. V lost 5 bases, J lost 3 bases, and 11 bases lay in between. This CDR3 spans 14 amino acids.

This rearrangement joins TRBV30 to TRBJ2-3; D call uncertain. The V end was cut by 2 bases, the J end by 4 bases, with 10 bases between. The CDR3 runs 13 residues. CDR1 and CDR2 from the germline V gene are GTSNPN and SVGIG (reference sequence). CDR3 nucleotide sequence: TGTGCCTGGAGTAGGTCTAGTTCAGATACGCAGTATTTT. Translated: CAWSRSSSDTQYF.

This clone has just a few counts. This chain connects TRBV4-3 to TRBJ2-1, with 7 bases fitting TRBD1. With V trimmed by 4 bases and J by 6 bases, 12 bases remained unmatched. Germline V CDR1 and CDR2: LGHNA, YSLEER. This CDR3 spans 16 amino acids. CDR3: CASSRQAGTEINEQFF. CDR3 in DNA: TGCGCCAGCAGCCGGCAAGCCGGGACAGAGATCAATGAGCAGTTCTTC.